Listed here are 11 T cell receptor beta chains from one sample, sequenced in a study of beta chain features in type 1 diabetes. Reverse transcribing all isolated RNA meant expressed TCRB transcripts were sequenced. TCRdb's copy holds only in-frame clones and misses some; the assay was immunoSEQ multiplex PCR. There are 70,000 to 90,000 clones in the sample; 25% to 35% occur only once, and 0.35% to 0.45% lies in the top ten. Sequenced input: stem cell memory CD4+ T cells from blood. Receptor source: a woman under 30 in good health.

The chain combines TRBV5-1 with TRBJ2-1; 9 bases line up with TRBD1. The germline V gene has CDR1 SGHRS and CDR2 YFSETQ. The CDR3 totals 14 residues. Unmatched junction bases numbered 4, after V lost 5 bases and J lost 4 bases. CDR3 region: CASSFGTGYNEQFF. The CDR3 bases are TGCGCCAGCAGTTTCGGGACAGGGTACAATGAGCAGTTCTTC.

This clone showed up just a few times. The rearrangement uses TRBV4-1 and TRBJ1-4; D is unresolved. CDR3 length: 13 residues. The V end lost 0 bases, the J end lost 11 bases, and 10 bases lay between the germline ends. Germline CDR1 and CDR2: MGHRA and YSYEKL. The CDR3 reads CASSQDLGGKLFF. DNA for the CDR3: TGCGCCAGCAGCCAAGATCTCGGAGGGAAACTGTTTTTT.

V gene TRBV5-6 combines with J gene TRBJ1-2; 12 bases are shared with TRBD1. The trim removed 4 bases at V and 4 bases at J, leaving 14 bases unmatched. This CDR3 has 18 amino acids. The germline V gene encodes CDR1 SGHDT and CDR2 YYEEEE. In DNA, the CDR3 is TGTGCCAGCAGCCATTTGGGACAGGGGGCTCGGAATACCTATGGCTACACCTTC. Encoded protein: CASSHLGQGARNTYGYTF.

V usage is TRBV7-3 and J usage is TRBJ2-5, with 8 bases fitting TRBD2. The CDR3 loop spans 13 amino acids. Germline CDR1 reads SGHTA; CDR2 reads FQGTGA. With 10 bases clipped from V and 5 bases from J, the junction kept 9 bases outside the gene matches. The CDR3 DNA is TGTGCCACCGTAGCGGGGTCTAAGGAGACCCAGTACTTC. Its protein product is CATVAGSKETQYF.

The V gene is TRBV4-1, the J gene TRBJ2-7; 7 bases agree with TRBD1. Germline V gene sequence: CDR1 MGHRA, CDR2 YSYEKL. This CDR3 comprises 14 residues. Trimming at V came to 0 bases and at J to 3 bases, leaving 2 bases not matched to a gene. The CDR3 here is CASSQDDRVYEQYF. The CDR3 region has the DNA TGCGCCAGCAGCCAAGATGACAGGGTCTACGAGCAGTACTTC.

This clone turned up a few times. The J gene is TRBJ2-7, the V gene TRBV9; D is ambiguous. CDR1 SGDLS and CDR2 YYNGEE come from the germline V gene. Trimming stripped 4 bases from V and 5 bases from J, with 16 bases between. The CDR3 is 14 amino acids. CDR3 DNA sequence: TGTGCCAGCAGCTCAATCCCCGACACCGACGAGCAGTACTTC. This sequence encodes CASSSIPDTDEQYF.

V gene TRBV7-9 combines with J gene TRBJ2-5; 8 bases agree with TRBD2. CDR3 size: 15 residues. CDR1 is SEHNR and CDR2 is FQNEAQ in the germline V gene (reference sequence). The V and J ends lost 3 bases and 1 base, in that order; junction bases with no gene match: 4. The CDR3 protein is CASSFGAGGQETQYF. DNA for the CDR3: TGTGCCAGCAGCTTCGGTGCGGGGGGCCAAGAGACCCAGTACTTC.

V gene TRBV5-1 combines with J gene TRBJ2-6, with D hard to call. Between the trimmed V and J ends, which lost 2 bases and 4 bases, there was a span of 4 bases. In germline, CDR1 is SGHRS, CDR2 YFSETQ. The CDR3 consists of 13 residues. CDR3 region: CASSFEGANVLTF. The CDR3, as DNA: TGCGCCAGCAGCTTCGAGGGGGCCAACGTCCTGACTTTC.

This clone came up a few times. The CDR3 DNA reads as TGCAGCGTCGAGGACAGGGGCTCCTACAATGAGCAGTTCTTC. Its protein is CSVEDRGSYNEQFF. This chain uses TRBV29-1 with TRBJ2-1; 9 nucleotides line up with TRBD1. CDR1 SQVTM and CDR2 ANQGSEA come from the germline V gene. CDR3 length equals 14 residues. V was clipped by 6 bases and J by 0 bases; unmatched bases: 3.

This clone has only a few counts. DNA of the CDR3: TGTGCCGCAGAACTTGGGGGGACAGGCCCCTACGAGCAGTACTTC. It encodes CAAELGGTGPYEQYF. The V gene is TRBV13, the J gene TRBJ2-7, with 8 bases identical to TRBD1. J gave up 2 bases and V 11 bases, and 14 bases lay outside the gene matches. The CDR3 runs 15 residues. The germline gives CDR1 PRHDT, CDR2 FYEKMQ (reference sequence). Full variable domain (missing parts from reference TRBV13 and TRBJ2-7): AAGVIQSPRHLIKEKRETATLKCYPIPRHDTVYWYQQGPGQDPQFLISFYEKMQSDKGSIPDRFSAQQFSDYHSELNMSSLELGDSALYFCAAELGGTGPYEQYFGPGTRLTVT.

This CDR3 is CASSQDWRGPNEQFF. In DNA form, the CDR3 reads TGTGCCAGCAGCCAAGATTGGCGGGGCCCTAATGAGCAGTTCTTC. The rearrangement joins TRBV7-2 to TRBJ2-1; maybe TRBD2 (6 bases). The CDR3 has 15 residues. Germline V gene data show CDR1 as SGHTA and CDR2 as FQGNSA. Trimming took off 5 bases at V and 7 bases at J, with 18 bases between the two ends.